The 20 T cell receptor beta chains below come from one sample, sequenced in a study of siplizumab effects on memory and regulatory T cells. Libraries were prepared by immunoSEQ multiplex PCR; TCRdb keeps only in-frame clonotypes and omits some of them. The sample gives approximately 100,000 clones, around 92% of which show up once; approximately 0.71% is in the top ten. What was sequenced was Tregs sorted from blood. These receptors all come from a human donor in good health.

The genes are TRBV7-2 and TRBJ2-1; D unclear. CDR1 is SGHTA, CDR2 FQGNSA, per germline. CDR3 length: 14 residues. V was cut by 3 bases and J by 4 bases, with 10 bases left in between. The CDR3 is CASSFFDGYNEQFF. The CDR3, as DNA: TGTGCCAGCAGCTTTTTTGACGGATACAATGAGCAGTTCTTC. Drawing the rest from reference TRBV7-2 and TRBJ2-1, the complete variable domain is GAGVSQSPSNKVTEKGKDVELRCDPISGHTALYWYRQSLGQGLEFLIYFQGNSAPDKSGLPSDRFSAERTGGSVSTLTIQRTQQEDSAVYLCASSFFDGYNEQFFGPGTRLTVL.

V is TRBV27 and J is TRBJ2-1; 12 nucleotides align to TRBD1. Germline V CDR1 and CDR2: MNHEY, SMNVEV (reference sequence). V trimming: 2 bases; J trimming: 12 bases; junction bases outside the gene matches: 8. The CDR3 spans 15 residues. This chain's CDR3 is CASSLGGQGATAQFF. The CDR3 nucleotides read TGTGCCAGCAGTTTAGGGGGACAGGGGGCAACGGCGCAGTTCTTC.

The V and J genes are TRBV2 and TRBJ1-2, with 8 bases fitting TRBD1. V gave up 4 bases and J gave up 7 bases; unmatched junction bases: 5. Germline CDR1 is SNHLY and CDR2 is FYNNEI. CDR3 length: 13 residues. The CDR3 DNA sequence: TGTGCCAGCAGTGGCAGGGGGCTCAGTGGCTACACCTTC. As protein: CASSGRGLSGYTF.

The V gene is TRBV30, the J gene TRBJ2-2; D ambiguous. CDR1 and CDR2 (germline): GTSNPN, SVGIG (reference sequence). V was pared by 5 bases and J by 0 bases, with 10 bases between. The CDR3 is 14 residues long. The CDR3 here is CAWGRMANTGELFF. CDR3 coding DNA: TGTGCCTGGGGACGGATGGCGAACACCGGGGAGCTGTTTTTT.

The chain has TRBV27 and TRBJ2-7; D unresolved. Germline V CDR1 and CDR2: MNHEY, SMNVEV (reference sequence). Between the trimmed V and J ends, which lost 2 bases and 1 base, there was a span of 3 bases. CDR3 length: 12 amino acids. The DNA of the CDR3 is TGTGCCAGCAGTTTAAGTTCCTACGAGCAGTACTTC. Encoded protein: CASSLSSYEQYF.

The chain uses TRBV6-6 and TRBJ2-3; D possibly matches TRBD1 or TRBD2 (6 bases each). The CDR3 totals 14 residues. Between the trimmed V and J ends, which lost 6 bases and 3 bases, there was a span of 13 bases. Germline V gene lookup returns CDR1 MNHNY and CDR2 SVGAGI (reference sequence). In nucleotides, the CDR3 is TGTGCCAGCAGAGATACAGGGAGGACAGATACGCAGTATTTT. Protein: CASRDTGRTDTQYF.

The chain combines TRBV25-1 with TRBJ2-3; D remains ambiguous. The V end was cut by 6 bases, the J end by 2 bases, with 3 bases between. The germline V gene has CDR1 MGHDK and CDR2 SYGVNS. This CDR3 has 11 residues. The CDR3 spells CASRYTDTQYF. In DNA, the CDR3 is TGTGCCAGCAGATACACAGATACGCAGTATTTT.

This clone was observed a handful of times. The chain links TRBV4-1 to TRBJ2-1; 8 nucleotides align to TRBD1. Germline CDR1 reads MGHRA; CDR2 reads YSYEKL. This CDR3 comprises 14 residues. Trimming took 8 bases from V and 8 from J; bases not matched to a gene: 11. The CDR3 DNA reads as TGCGCCAGCTCCCAGGGGGCTTATCCCGATGAGCAGTTCTTC. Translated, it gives CASSQGAYPDEQFF.

CDR3 loop: CASTPDRPYQPQHF. CDR3 DNA sequence: TGTGCCAGTACTCCTGACAGACCTTATCAGCCCCAGCATTTT. J is TRBJ1-5 and V is TRBV19; D is perhaps TRBD1 (5 bases). The CDR3 is 14 amino acids. Germline lookup yields CDR1 LNHDA and CDR2 SQIVND (reference sequence). Between the trimmed V and J ends, which lost 7 bases and 5 bases, there was a span of 15 bases.

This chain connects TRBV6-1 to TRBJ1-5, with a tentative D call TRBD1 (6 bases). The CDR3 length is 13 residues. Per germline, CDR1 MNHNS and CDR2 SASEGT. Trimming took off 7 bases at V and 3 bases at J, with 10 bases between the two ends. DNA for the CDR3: TGTGCCAGCACTGGACAGAACAATCAGCCCCAGCATTTT. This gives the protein CASTGQNNQPQHF.

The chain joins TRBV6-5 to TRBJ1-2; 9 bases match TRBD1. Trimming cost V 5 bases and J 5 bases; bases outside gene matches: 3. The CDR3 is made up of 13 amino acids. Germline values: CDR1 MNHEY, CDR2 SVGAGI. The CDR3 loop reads CASSRDRAYGYTF. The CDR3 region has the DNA TGTGCCAGCAGTCGGGACAGGGCTTATGGCTACACCTTC.

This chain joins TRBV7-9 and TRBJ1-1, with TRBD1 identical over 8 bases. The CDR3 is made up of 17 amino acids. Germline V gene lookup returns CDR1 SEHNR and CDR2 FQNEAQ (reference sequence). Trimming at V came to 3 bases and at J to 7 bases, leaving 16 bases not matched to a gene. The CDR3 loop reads CASSFYFSTAGGIEAFF. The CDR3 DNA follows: TGTGCCAGCAGCTTTTATTTTAGTACGGCAGGGGGCATTGAAGCTTTCTTT.

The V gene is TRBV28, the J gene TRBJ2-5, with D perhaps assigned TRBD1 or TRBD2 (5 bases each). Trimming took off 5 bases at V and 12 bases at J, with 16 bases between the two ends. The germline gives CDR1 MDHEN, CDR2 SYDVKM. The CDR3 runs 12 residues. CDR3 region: CASSLPLGREYF. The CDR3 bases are TGTGCCAGCAGTCTACCCTTGGGGCGGGAGTACTTC.

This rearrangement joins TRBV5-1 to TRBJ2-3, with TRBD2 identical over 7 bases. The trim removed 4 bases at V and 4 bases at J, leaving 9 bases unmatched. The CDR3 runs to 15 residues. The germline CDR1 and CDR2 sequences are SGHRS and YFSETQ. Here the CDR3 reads CASSPGLVWADTQYF. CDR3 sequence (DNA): TGCGCCAGCAGCCCTGGACTAGTTTGGGCAGATACGCAGTATTTT.

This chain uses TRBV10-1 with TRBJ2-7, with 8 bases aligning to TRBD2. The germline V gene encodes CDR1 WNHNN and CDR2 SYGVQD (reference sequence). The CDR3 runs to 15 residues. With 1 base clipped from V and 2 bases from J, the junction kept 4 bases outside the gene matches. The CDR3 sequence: CASSEFPGGPYEQYF. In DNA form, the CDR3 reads TGCGCCAGCAGTGAGTTTCCGGGAGGGCCCTACGAGCAGTACTTC.

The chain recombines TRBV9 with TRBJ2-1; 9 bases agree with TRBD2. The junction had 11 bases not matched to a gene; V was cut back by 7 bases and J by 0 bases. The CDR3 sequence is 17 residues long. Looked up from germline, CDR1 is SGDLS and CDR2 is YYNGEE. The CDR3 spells CASRGGVARSSYNEQFF. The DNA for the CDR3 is TGTGCCAGCCGCGGGGGGGTAGCGCGGAGCTCCTACAATGAGCAGTTCTTC.

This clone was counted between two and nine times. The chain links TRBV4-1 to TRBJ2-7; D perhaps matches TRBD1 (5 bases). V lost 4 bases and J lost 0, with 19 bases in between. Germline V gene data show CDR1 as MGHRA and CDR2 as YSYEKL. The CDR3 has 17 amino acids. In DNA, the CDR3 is TGCGCCAGCAGCCGCGATCAGAGGACAACAGGCTCCTACGAGCAGTACTTC. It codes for CASSRDQRTTGSYEQYF.

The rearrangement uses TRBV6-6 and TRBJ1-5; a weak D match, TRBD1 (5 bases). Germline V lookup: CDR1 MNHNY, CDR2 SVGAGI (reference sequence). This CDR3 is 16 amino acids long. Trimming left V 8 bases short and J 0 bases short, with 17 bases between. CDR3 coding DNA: TGTGCCAGCGGTGCGCCGGAGGGGTCTAGCAATCAGCCCCAGCATTTT. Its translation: CASGAPEGSSNQPQHF.

The DNA for the CDR3 is TGTGCCAGTAGTATTACAATTAGGGGGTTCTCCTACAATGAGCAGTTCTTC. Translation: CASSITIRGFSYNEQFF. This chain uses TRBV19 with TRBJ2-1; D may be TRBD1 (6 bases). Trimming stripped 3 bases from V and 0 bases from J, with 15 bases between. This CDR3 is 17 amino acids long. The germline V gene encodes CDR1 LNHDA and CDR2 SQIVND (reference sequence).

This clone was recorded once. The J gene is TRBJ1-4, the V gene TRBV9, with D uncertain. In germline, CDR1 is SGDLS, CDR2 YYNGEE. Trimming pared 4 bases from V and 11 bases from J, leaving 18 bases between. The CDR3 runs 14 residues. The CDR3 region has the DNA TGTGCCAGCAGCCCCGGTAACTGGGAGACGAAACTGTTTTTT. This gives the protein CASSPGNWETKLFF.